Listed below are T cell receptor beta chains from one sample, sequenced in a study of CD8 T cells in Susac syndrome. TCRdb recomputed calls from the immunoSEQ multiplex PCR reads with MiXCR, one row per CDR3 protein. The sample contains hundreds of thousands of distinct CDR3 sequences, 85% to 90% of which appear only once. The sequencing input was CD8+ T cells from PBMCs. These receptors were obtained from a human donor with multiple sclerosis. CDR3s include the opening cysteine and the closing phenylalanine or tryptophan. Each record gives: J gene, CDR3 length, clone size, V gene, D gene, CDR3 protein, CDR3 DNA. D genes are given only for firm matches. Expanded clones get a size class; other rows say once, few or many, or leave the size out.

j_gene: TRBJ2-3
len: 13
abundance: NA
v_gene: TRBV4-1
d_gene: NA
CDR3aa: CASSQVPTDTQYF
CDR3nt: TGCGCCAGCAGCCAAGTTCCCACAGATACGCAGTATTTT

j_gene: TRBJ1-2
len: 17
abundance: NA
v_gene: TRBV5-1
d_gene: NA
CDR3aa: CASSLAGPQGFNYGYTF
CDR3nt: TGCGCCAGCAGCTTGGCAGGGCCGCAGGGCTTCAACTATGGCTACACCTTC

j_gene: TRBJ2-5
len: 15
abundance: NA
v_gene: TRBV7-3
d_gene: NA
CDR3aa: CASSLGQITQETQYF
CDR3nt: TGTGCCAGCAGCCTAGGACAAATTACCCAGGAGACCCAGTACTTC

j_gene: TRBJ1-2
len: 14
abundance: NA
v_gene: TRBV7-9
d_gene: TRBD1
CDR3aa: CASSLTGATYGYTF
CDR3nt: TGTGCCAGCAGTTTGACAGGGGCGACCTATGGCTACACCTTC

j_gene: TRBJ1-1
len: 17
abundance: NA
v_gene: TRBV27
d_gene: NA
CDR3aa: CASSSPGGRRGNTEAFF
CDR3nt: TGTGCCAGCAGTTCCCCGGGGGGGAGGAGGGGGAACACTGAAGCTTTCTTT

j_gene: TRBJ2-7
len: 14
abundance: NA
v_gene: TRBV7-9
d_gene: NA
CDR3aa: CASSYPGRVDEQYF
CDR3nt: TGTGCCAGCAGCTACCCTGGGCGAGTCGACGAGCAGTACTTC

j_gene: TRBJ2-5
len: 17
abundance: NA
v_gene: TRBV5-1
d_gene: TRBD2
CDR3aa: CASSSVYGGGAAETQYF
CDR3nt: TGCGCCAGCAGCTCCGTGTACGGCGGGGGGGCCGCTGAGACCCAGTACTTC

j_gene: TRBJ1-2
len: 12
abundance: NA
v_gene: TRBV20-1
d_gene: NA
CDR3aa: CSARESWVGYTF
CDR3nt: TGCAGTGCTAGAGAAAGCTGGGTGGGCTACACCTTC

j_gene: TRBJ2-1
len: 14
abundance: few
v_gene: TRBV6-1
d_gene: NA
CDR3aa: CATSAVGEYNEQFF
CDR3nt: TGTGCCACCAGCGCGGTTGGGGAATACAATGAGCAGTTCTTC

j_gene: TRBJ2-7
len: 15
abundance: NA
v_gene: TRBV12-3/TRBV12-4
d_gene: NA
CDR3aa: CASSLTAGITNEQYF
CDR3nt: TGTGCCAGCAGTTTAACGGCGGGAATTACCAACGAGCAGTACTTC

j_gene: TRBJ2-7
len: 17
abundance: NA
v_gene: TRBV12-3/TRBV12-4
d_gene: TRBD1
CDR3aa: CASSTSRDRGGNYEQYF
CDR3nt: TGTGCCAGCAGTACCTCCCGGGACAGGGGGGGAAACTACGAGCAGTACTTC

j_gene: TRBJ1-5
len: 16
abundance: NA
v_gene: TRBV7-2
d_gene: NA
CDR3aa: CASSSDSVLSNQPQHF
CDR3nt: TGTGCCAGCAGCTCGGACAGTGTTCTTAGCAATCAGCCCCAGCATTTT

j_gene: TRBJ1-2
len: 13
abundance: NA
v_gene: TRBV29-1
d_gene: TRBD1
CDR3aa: CSVDRGNFHGYTF
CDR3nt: TGCAGCGTCGACAGGGGGAACTTCCATGGCTACACCTTC

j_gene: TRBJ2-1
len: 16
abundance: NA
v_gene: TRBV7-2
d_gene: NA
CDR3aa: CASSLGPSISYNEQFF
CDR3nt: TGTGCCAGCAGCTTAGGGCCCAGCATCTCCTACAATGAGCAGTTCTTC

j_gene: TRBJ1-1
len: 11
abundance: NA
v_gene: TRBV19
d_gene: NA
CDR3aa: CASSSGTQAFF
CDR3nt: TGTGCCAGTAGTTCCGGGACGCAAGCTTTCTTT

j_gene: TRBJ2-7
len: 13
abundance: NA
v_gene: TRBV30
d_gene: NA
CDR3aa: CAWRGGPSYEQYF
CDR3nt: TGTGCCTGGAGGGGGGGACCAAGCTACGAGCAGTACTTC

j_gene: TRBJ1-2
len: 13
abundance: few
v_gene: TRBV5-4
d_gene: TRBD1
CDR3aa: CASSYGQGNGYTF
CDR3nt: TGTGCCAGCAGCTACGGACAGGGGAATGGCTACACCTTC

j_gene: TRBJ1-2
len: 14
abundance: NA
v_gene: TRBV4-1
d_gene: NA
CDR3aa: CASRYGASDDGYTF
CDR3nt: TGCGCCAGCAGATACGGGGCGTCCGACGATGGCTACACCTTC

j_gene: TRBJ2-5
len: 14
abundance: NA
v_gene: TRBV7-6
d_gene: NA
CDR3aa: CASSPGTPQETQYF
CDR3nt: TGTGCCAGCAGCCCAGGGACACCTCAAGAGACCCAGTACTTC

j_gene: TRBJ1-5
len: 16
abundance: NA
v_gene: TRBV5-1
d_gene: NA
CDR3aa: CASSLGEGPNNQPQHF
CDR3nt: TGCGCCAGCAGCTTGGGTGAGGGGCCCAACAATCAGCCCCAGCATTTT

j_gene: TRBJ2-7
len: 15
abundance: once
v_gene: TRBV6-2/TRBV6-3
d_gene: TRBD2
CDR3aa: CASSAPGTSGYEQYF
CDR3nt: TGTGCCAGCAGCGCCCCCGGGACTAGCGGCTACGAGCAGTACTTC

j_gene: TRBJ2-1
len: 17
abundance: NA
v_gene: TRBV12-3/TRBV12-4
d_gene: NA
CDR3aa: CASSFFQGDFSYNEQFF
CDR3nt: TGTGCCAGCAGTTTTTTTCAGGGTGATTTCTCCTACAATGAGCAGTTCTTC

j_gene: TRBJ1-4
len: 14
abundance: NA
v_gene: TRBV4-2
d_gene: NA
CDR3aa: CASSPPTGPLKLFF
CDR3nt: TGTGCCAGCAGTCCTCCGACAGGCCCATTGAAACTGTTTTTT

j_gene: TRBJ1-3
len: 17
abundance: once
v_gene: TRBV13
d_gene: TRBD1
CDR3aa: CASSGHRGPYSGNTIYF
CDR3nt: TGTGCCAGCAGCGGCCACAGGGGACCATACTCTGGAAACACCATATATTTT

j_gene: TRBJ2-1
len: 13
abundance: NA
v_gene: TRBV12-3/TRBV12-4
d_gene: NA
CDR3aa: CASSSFRNNEQFF
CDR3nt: TGTGCCAGCAGTTCGTTCCGAAACAATGAGCAGTTCTTC

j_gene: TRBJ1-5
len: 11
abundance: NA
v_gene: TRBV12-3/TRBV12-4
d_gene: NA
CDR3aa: CASSSGTEMHF
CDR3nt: TGTGCCAGCAGTTCAGGGACGGAGATGCATTTT

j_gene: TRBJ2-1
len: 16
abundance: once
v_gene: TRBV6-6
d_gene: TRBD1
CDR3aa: CASSYGGQGTYNEQFF
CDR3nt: TGTGCCAGCAGTTACGGGGGACAGGGGACCTACAATGAGCAGTTCTTC